This is a list of T cell receptor beta chains from one sample in a study of lymphopenia after photon versus proton radiotherapy. Using immunoSEQ multiplex PCR, the repertoire was profiled, and TCRdb retains in-frame clones only, with some absent. This table holds around 150,000 clones, around 85% found once. Source: peripheral blood, taken from a patient treated with photon-based radiotherapy. Receptors were obtained from a man aged 50 or older with gastric cancer. The CDR3 runs from the conserved cysteine through the conserved F or W. Fields, in order: V gene, clone size, J gene, D gene, CDR3 protein, CDR3 DNA. The D gene is left open where the match is weak. The size field is filled for only some rows; it gives once, few, many or a size class.

v_gene: TRBV5-4; abundance: -; j_gene: TRBJ2-3; d_gene: TRBD1; CDR3aa: CASSYGQASTDTQYF; CDR3nt: TGTGCCAGCAGCTACGGACAGGCTAGCACAGATACGCAGTATTTT
v_gene: TRBV4-3; abundance: -; j_gene: TRBJ1-2; d_gene: TRBD1; CDR3aa: CASSQGIRTGTGGYTF; CDR3nt: TGCGCCAGCAGCCAGGGGATTAGGACAGGGACTGGTGGCTACACCTTC
v_gene: TRBV5-1; abundance: -; j_gene: TRBJ2-2; d_gene: -; CDR3aa: CASSLSTGTGELFF; CDR3nt: TGCGCCAGCAGCTTGTCGACAGGCACCGGGGAGCTGTTTTTT
v_gene: TRBV19; abundance: -; j_gene: TRBJ1-5; d_gene: TRBD1; CDR3aa: CASSIIGQAGKQPQHF; CDR3nt: TGTGCCAGTAGTATAATCGGACAGGCGGGGAAGCAGCCCCAGCATTTT
v_gene: TRBV18; abundance: -; j_gene: TRBJ1-5; d_gene: -; CDR3aa: CASSPEAPRGNQPQHF; CDR3nt: TGTGCCAGCTCACCAGAGGCACCGAGGGGCAATCAGCCCCAGCATTTT
v_gene: TRBV22-1; abundance: once; j_gene: TRBJ2-7; d_gene: -; CDR3aa: CPGSARTGEVYEQYF; CDR3nt: TGTCCTGGGAGCGCCCGGACAGGGGAGGTTTACGAGCAGTACTTC
v_gene: TRBV5-6; abundance: -; j_gene: TRBJ1-2; d_gene: -; CDR3aa: CASSLAKGRYGYTF; CDR3nt: TGTGCCAGCAGCTTGGCTAAGGGGAGGTATGGCTACACCTTC
v_gene: TRBV4-1; abundance: -; j_gene: TRBJ2-7; d_gene: -; CDR3aa: CASSQGRGAVYEQYF; CDR3nt: TGCGCCAGCAGCCAAGGACGGGGGGCCGTCTACGAGCAGTACTTC
v_gene: TRBV27; abundance: -; j_gene: TRBJ1-2; d_gene: -; CDR3aa: CASRNGGYGYTF; CDR3nt: TGTGCCAGCAGGAACGGTGGCTATGGCTACACCTTC
v_gene: TRBV2; abundance: -; j_gene: TRBJ2-5; d_gene: TRBD1; CDR3aa: CASSPGQGEETQYF; CDR3nt: TGTGCCAGCAGCCCCGGACAGGGAGAAGAGACCCAGTACTTC
v_gene: TRBV15; abundance: -; j_gene: TRBJ1-5; d_gene: -; CDR3aa: CATSRDFSNQPQHF; CDR3nt: TGTGCCACCAGCAGAGACTTTAGCAATCAGCCCCAGCATTTT
v_gene: TRBV2; abundance: once; j_gene: TRBJ1-4; d_gene: TRBD1; CDR3aa: CASSELPPGGGYEKLFF; CDR3nt: TGTGCCAGCAGTGAACTGCCCCCAGGGGGAGGGTATGAAAAACTGTTTTTT
v_gene: TRBV7-2; abundance: -; j_gene: TRBJ2-7; d_gene: -; CDR3aa: CASSFDKGVQYF; CDR3nt: TGTGCCAGCAGCTTCGACAAGGGAGTGCAGTACTTC
v_gene: TRBV18; abundance: -; j_gene: TRBJ2-7; d_gene: -; CDR3aa: CASSLGQGMSAVYEQYF; CDR3nt: TGTGCCAGCTCACTGGGACAAGGGATGTCGGCCGTCTACGAGCAGTACTTC
v_gene: TRBV9; abundance: once; j_gene: TRBJ2-2; d_gene: -; CDR3aa: CASSVDALNTGELFF; CDR3nt: TGTGCCAGCAGCGTAGACGCGTTGAACACCGGGGAGCTGTTTTTT
v_gene: TRBV19; abundance: -; j_gene: TRBJ1-1; d_gene: -; CDR3aa: CASRTLTTGSTEAFF; CDR3nt: TGTGCCAGTAGAACCCTGACGACAGGTTCCACTGAAGCTTTCTTT
v_gene: TRBV27; abundance: -; j_gene: TRBJ2-7; d_gene: TRBD1; CDR3aa: CASSAGTAYEQYF; CDR3nt: TGTGCCAGCAGTGCCGGGACAGCCTACGAGCAGTACTTC
v_gene: TRBV7-6; abundance: -; j_gene: TRBJ2-1; d_gene: -; CDR3aa: CASSLTGNSYNEQFF; CDR3nt: TGTGCCAGCAGCTTAACAGGGAACTCCTACAATGAGCAGTTCTTC
v_gene: TRBV7-2; abundance: -; j_gene: TRBJ2-3; d_gene: TRBD1; CDR3aa: CASSPGTGGPDTQYF; CDR3nt: TGTGCCAGCAGCCCTGGGACAGGGGGCCCAGATACGCAGTATTTT
v_gene: TRBV21-1; abundance: few; j_gene: TRBJ1-1; d_gene: -; CDR3aa: CASSTRTGGTEAFF; CDR3nt: TGTGCCAGCAGCACCCGGACAGGGGGCACTGAAGCTTTCTTT
v_gene: TRBV6-1; abundance: -; j_gene: TRBJ2-5; d_gene: -; CDR3aa: CASSGLETQYF; CDR3nt: TGTGCCAGCTCAGGGTTAGAGACCCAGTACTTC
v_gene: TRBV10-3; abundance: -; j_gene: TRBJ2-4; d_gene: -; CDR3aa: CAISARELTLENIQYF; CDR3nt: TGTGCCATCAGCGCACGGGAACTCACACTTGAAAACATTCAGTACTTC
v_gene: TRBV19; abundance: -; j_gene: TRBJ2-2; d_gene: -; CDR3aa: CASSTHVTPAGELFF; CDR3nt: TGTGCCAGTAGTACCCACGTGACCCCGGCCGGGGAGCTGTTTTTT
v_gene: TRBV6-6; abundance: -; j_gene: TRBJ1-1; d_gene: -; CDR3aa: CASSYWGVRADTEAFF; CDR3nt: TGTGCCAGCAGTTACTGGGGGGTCAGGGCTGACACTGAAGCTTTCTTT
v_gene: TRBV27; abundance: -; j_gene: TRBJ2-3; d_gene: -; CDR3aa: CASSLRGLEDTQYF; CDR3nt: TGTGCCAGCAGTTTACGGGGCCTGGAAGATACGCAGTATTTT
v_gene: TRBV5-1; abundance: -; j_gene: TRBJ2-1; d_gene: -; CDR3aa: CASSPGAGNEQFF; CDR3nt: TGCGCCAGCTCCCCGGGGGCGGGGAATGAGCAGTTCTTC
v_gene: TRBV28; abundance: -; j_gene: TRBJ2-1; d_gene: TRBD2; CDR3aa: CASSSPPLTSGMGNEQFF; CDR3nt: TGTGCCAGCAGTAGCCCCCCTTTGACTAGCGGGATGGGCAATGAGCAGTTCTTC
v_gene: TRBV27; abundance: -; j_gene: TRBJ2-1; d_gene: -; CDR3aa: CASSSSGNNEQFF; CDR3nt: TGTGCCAGCAGTTCCAGTGGGAACAATGAGCAGTTCTTC
v_gene: TRBV2; abundance: few; j_gene: TRBJ1-2; d_gene: TRBD1; CDR3aa: CASKRDQGAVYTF; CDR3nt: TGTGCCAGCAAAAGAGATCAGGGGGCCGTCTACACCTTC
v_gene: TRBV2; abundance: -; j_gene: TRBJ2-4; d_gene: -; CDR3aa: CASAPGTNKAKNIQYF; CDR3nt: TGTGCCAGCGCGCCCGGGACAAATAAAGCCAAAAACATTCAGTACTTC
v_gene: TRBV9; abundance: -; j_gene: TRBJ2-1; d_gene: TRBD2; CDR3aa: CASSLGREKRNEQFF; CDR3nt: TGTGCCAGCAGCCTCGGGCGGGAGAAACGCAATGAGCAGTTCTTC
v_gene: TRBV6-5; abundance: few; j_gene: TRBJ1-1; d_gene: -; CDR3aa: CASRRQSSDTEAFF; CDR3nt: TGTGCCAGCAGGCGACAGTCGTCAGACACTGAAGCTTTCTTT
v_gene: TRBV6-5; abundance: -; j_gene: TRBJ2-3; d_gene: -; CDR3aa: CASSYSASVDTQYF; CDR3nt: TGTGCCAGCAGTTACTCTGCCAGCGTGGATACGCAGTATTTT
v_gene: TRBV10-3; abundance: once; j_gene: TRBJ2-1; d_gene: TRBD1; CDR3aa: CAISKTGGNEQFF; CDR3nt: TGTGCCATCAGTAAGACAGGGGGCAATGAGCAGTTCTTC
v_gene: TRBV21-1; abundance: once; j_gene: TRBJ2-2; d_gene: -; CDR3aa: CASHTGNTNTGELFF; CDR3nt: TGTGCCAGCCACACGGGCAACACGAACACCGGGGAGCTGTTTTTT
v_gene: TRBV6-5; abundance: once; j_gene: TRBJ1-2; d_gene: -; CDR3aa: CASSQSPRYGYTF; CDR3nt: TGTGCCAGCAGTCAATCGCCCCGGTATGGCTACACCTTC
v_gene: TRBV9; abundance: -; j_gene: TRBJ2-2; d_gene: -; CDR3aa: CASSVVGRRTNTGELFF; CDR3nt: TGTGCCAGCAGCGTGGTAGGCAGACGCACGAACACCGGGGAGCTGTTTTTT
v_gene: TRBV27; abundance: few; j_gene: TRBJ2-7; d_gene: TRBD1; CDR3aa: CASSRQGFGYEQYF; CDR3nt: TGTGCCAGCAGTAGACAGGGCTTTGGCTACGAGCAGTACTTC
v_gene: TRBV15; abundance: -; j_gene: TRBJ2-7; d_gene: TRBD2; CDR3aa: CATSRGGLAEVQYF; CDR3nt: TGTGCCACCAGCAGAGGGGGACTAGCGGAGGTTCAGTACTTC
v_gene: TRBV5-4; abundance: -; j_gene: TRBJ2-3; d_gene: TRBD2; CDR3aa: CASSSGPGGSLTDTQYF; CDR3nt: TGTGCCAGCAGCAGCGGTCCCGGCGGGAGTTTGACAGATACGCAGTATTTT
v_gene: TRBV5-1; abundance: -; j_gene: TRBJ1-2; d_gene: TRBD1; CDR3aa: CASSAGQGSGYTF; CDR3nt: TGCGCCAGCAGCGCGGGACAGGGTAGTGGCTACACCTTC
v_gene: TRBV25-1; abundance: few; j_gene: TRBJ2-3; d_gene: -; CDR3aa: CASSESGPPSDTQYF; CDR3nt: TGTGCCAGCAGTGAGTCCGGTCCACCTTCAGATACGCAGTATTTT
v_gene: TRBV28; abundance: -; j_gene: TRBJ2-1; d_gene: -; CDR3aa: CASRILGTTIYNEQFF; CDR3nt: TGTGCCAGCAGAATCCTCGGGACCACAATTTACAATGAGCAGTTCTTC
v_gene: TRBV2; abundance: -; j_gene: TRBJ1-5; d_gene: -; CDR3aa: CASSARDLSNQPQHF; CDR3nt: TGTGCCAGCAGCGCCCGGGACCTTAGCAATCAGCCCCAGCATTTT
v_gene: TRBV19; abundance: -; j_gene: TRBJ1-1; d_gene: -; CDR3aa: CASSIGMRNTEAFF; CDR3nt: TGTGCCAGTAGTATAGGTATGAGAAACACTGAAGCTTTCTTT
v_gene: TRBV11-3; abundance: -; j_gene: TRBJ2-1; d_gene: -; CDR3aa: CASSPRGGGAYNEQFF; CDR3nt: TGTGCCAGCAGCCCCCGCGGAGGTGGGGCCTACAATGAGCAGTTCTTC
v_gene: TRBV11-2; abundance: once; j_gene: TRBJ1-5; d_gene: TRBD1; CDR3aa: CASSLGGQGINQPQHF; CDR3nt: TGTGCCAGCAGCTTAGGGGGACAGGGAATTAATCAGCCCCAGCATTTT
v_gene: TRBV18; abundance: -; j_gene: TRBJ1-5; d_gene: -; CDR3aa: CASSPRTVNQPQHF; CDR3nt: TGTGCCAGCTCACCGCGGACAGTTAATCAGCCCCAGCATTTT
v_gene: TRBV7-8; abundance: -; j_gene: TRBJ1-1; d_gene: -; CDR3aa: CASSRSQQYGAFF; CDR3nt: TGTGCCAGCAGCCGAAGCCAACAATATGGAGCTTTCTTT
v_gene: TRBV11-2; abundance: -; j_gene: TRBJ1-4; d_gene: TRBD1; CDR3aa: CASSSRDRVEKLFF; CDR3nt: TGTGCCAGCAGCTCCCGGGACAGGGTTGAAAAACTGTTTTTT
v_gene: TRBV5-4; abundance: -; j_gene: TRBJ1-1; d_gene: -; CDR3aa: CASSPQDRNTEAFF; CDR3nt: TGTGCCAGCAGCCCACAAGACAGGAACACTGAAGCTTTCTTT
v_gene: TRBV28; abundance: -; j_gene: TRBJ1-1; d_gene: -; CDR3aa: CASRFPLRQREAFF; CDR3nt: TGTGCCAGCAGATTCCCTCTACGACAGCGTGAAGCTTTCTTT
v_gene: TRBV7-3; abundance: few; j_gene: TRBJ2-3; d_gene: -; CDR3aa: CASSLTSDGSNTDTQYF; CDR3nt: TGTGCCAGCAGCTTAACGTCCGACGGTTCAAACACAGATACGCAGTATTTT
v_gene: TRBV7-3; abundance: -; j_gene: TRBJ1-5; d_gene: -; CDR3aa: CASSLRGGSGNQPQHF; CDR3nt: TGTGCCAGCAGCTTAAGGGGGGGCAGTGGCAATCAGCCCCAGCATTTT